This T cell receptor (beta chain) was identified in a study of early T cells in non-severe SARS-CoV-2 infection. Unique molecular identifiers were added to individual cDNA molecules. TCRdb independently ran MiXCR on the 5' RACE reads; one entry per CDR3 protein. Here the sample spans 55,000 to 75,000 distinct CDR3 sequences, 11% being singletons. At least ten counts were recorded for this clonotype. V lost 5 bases, J lost 3 bases, and 11 bases lay in between. CDR3 length: 14 residues. Germline CDR1 and CDR2: MDHEN and SYDVKM. The specimen sequenced was whole blood. This sequence joins TRBV28 and TRBJ2-1; a weak D match, TRBD2 (5 bases). This clonotype was obtained from an adult who was a healthcare worker with PCR-confirmed SARS-CoV-2 infection or an uninfected control (not recorded which). The CDR3 sequence: CASSRAGYYNEQFF. CDR3 coding DNA: TGTGCCAGCAGTCGGGCGGGCTACTACAATGAGCAGTTCTTC. The variable domain in full, completed from reference TRBV28 and TRBJ2-1, reads DVKVTQSSRYLVKRTGEKVFLECVQDMDHENMFWYRQDPGLGLRLIYFSYDVKMKEKGDIPEGYSVSREKKERFSLILESASTNQTSMYLCASSRAGYYNEQFFGPGTRLTVL.